A selection of T cell receptor beta chains follows, all from one sample in a study of CD8 T cells in ankylosing spondylitis. Each CDR3 protein gets one entry after TCRdb re-called the 5' RACE reads with MiXCR. The sample has fewer than 450,000 distinct CDR3 sequences; more than 15% are singletons. Material: blood, either unsorted or a sorted T cell fraction (not recorded which). Receptor source: a male donor with ankylosing spondylitis. The CDR3 runs from the conserved cysteine through the conserved F or W. Fields, in order: clone size, J gene, V gene, D gene, CDR3 DNA, CDR3 protein. A D gene is named only where the DNA matches it firmly. Rows give clone size only sometimes, using once, few, many, or a class for an expanded clone.

NA TRBJ1-1 TRBV30 NA TGTGCCTGGAGGAAACAAATAACTGAAGCTTTCTTT CAWRKQITEAFF
NA TRBJ2-1 TRBV7-9 TRBD2 TGTGCCAGCAGCTTAGGGGGACTAGTTATCGATGAGCAGTTCTTC CASSLGGLVIDEQFF
NA TRBJ1-1 TRBV6-1 NA TGTGCCAGCAAGAATTCGGGGATCGGCACTGAAGCTTTCTTT CASKNSGIGTEAFF
NA TRBJ1-6 TRBV3-1 NA TGTGCCAGCAGCAAGGCTTTTTCCTGGACGGCAAATTCACCCCTCCACTTT CASSKAFSWTANSPLHF
NA TRBJ2-7 TRBV5-1 NA TGCGCCAGCAGCTTGGGGCAGGGTCCGGGGGAGCAGTACTTC CASSLGQGPGEQYF
NA TRBJ2-1 TRBV20-1 NA TGCAGTGCCATCGCGACGAGACCACTCTCCTACAATGAGCAGTTCTTC CSAIATRPLSYNEQFF
many TRBJ1-2 TRBV29-1 NA TGCAGCGTTGTAGGGTCAGGCGGGATGAACTATGGCTACACCTTC CSVVGSGGMNYGYTF
few TRBJ1-2 TRBV2 NA TGTGCCAGCAGCCCGGACCTAGAGTATGGCTACACCTTC CASSPDLEYGYTF
few TRBJ2-7 TRBV20-1 NA TGCAGTGCTCTGTTGATAAGCTCCTACGAGCAGTACTTC CSALLISSYEQYF
few TRBJ1-1 TRBV7-6 NA TGTGCCAGCAGCCCGAGGGCGGGGACGGTAGGTAAGGGCGCTGAAGCTTTCTTT CASSPRAGTVGKGAEAFF
NA TRBJ1-5 TRBV7-3 TRBD1 TGTGCCAGCAGCCCGACAGGGGGTGTGGGTGGGCAGCCCCAGCATTTT CASSPTGGVGGQPQHF
few TRBJ1-6 TRBV12-3/TRBV12-4 TRBD1 TGTGCCAGCAGTTCCCCCCGACAGGGAGGTTCACCCCTCCACTTT CASSSPRQGGSPLHF
few TRBJ1-1 TRBV20-1 NA TGCAGTGCCCGAATCTGGGGGGACACTGAAGCTTTCTTT CSARIWGDTEAFF
few TRBJ2-1 TRBV7-9 TRBD2 TGTGCCAGCAGCCCGACTAGCGGGAGGTTGGGCAATGAGCAGTTCTTC CASSPTSGRLGNEQFF
NA TRBJ2-5 TRBV28 NA TGTGCCAGCAGTCTCCTAGGGTTCTACCAAGAGACCCAGTACTTC CASSLLGFYQETQYF
NA TRBJ1-5 TRBV2 NA TGTGCCAGCAGTGAGAACTATAGCAATCAGCCCCAGCATTTT CASSENYSNQPQHF
NA TRBJ2-7 TRBV20-1 NA TGCAGTGCTAGACGGATAGACGAGCAGTACTTC CSARRIDEQYF
NA TRBJ2-7 TRBV20-1 NA TGCAGTGCTAGAGAAGGAGTAGGGGTTGATGGCGAGCAGTACTTC CSAREGVGVDGEQYF
few TRBJ2-2 TRBV12-3/TRBV12-4 NA TGTGCCAGCAGTTCTACAGGGGGGGAGGTGACCGGGGAGCTGTTTTTT CASSSTGGEVTGELFF
few TRBJ1-2 TRBV5-1 NA TGCGCCAGCAGCTTGATGGGGGCGAGTGGCTACACCTTC CASSLMGASGYTF
few TRBJ2-2 TRBV2 TRBD1 TGTGCCAGCAGTGTGGACAGGACCACCGGGGAGCTGTTTTTT CASSVDRTTGELFF
many TRBJ2-1 TRBV7-9 NA TGTGCCAGCAGCATCAGGGGCGGCAATGAGCAGTTCTTC CASSIRGGNEQFF
NA TRBJ2-4 TRBV20-1 TRBD2 TGCAGTGCCCCGGGACTAGCGGCCTTAGCCAAAAACATTCAGTACTTC CSAPGLAALAKNIQYF
few TRBJ1-1 TRBV20-1 NA TGCAGTGCTGGGGTCTCAGACTACATGAACACTGAAGCTTTCTTT CSAGVSDYMNTEAFF
many TRBJ2-1 TRBV10-3 TRBD2 TGTGCCATCAGTGATAGCGGGAGGGCCTCCAATGAGCAGTTCTTC CAISDSGRASNEQFF
NA TRBJ2-1 TRBV15 TRBD1 TGTGCCACCGGCACAGGGGCGGCCTACAATGAGCAGTTCTTC CATGTGAAYNEQFF
few TRBJ2-2 TRBV18 NA TGTGCCAGCTCACCACTGGTCCCCGGGGAGCTGTTTTTT CASSPLVPGELFF
few TRBJ2-1 TRBV20-1 TRBD2 TGCAGTGCTAGAGATCCCCGTCTAGCGGGAGAGGGTGAGCAGTTCTTC CSARDPRLAGEGEQFF
few TRBJ2-5 TRBV5-1 TRBD1 TGCGCCAGCAGCTCGGGGACAGGGCTGTACCAAGAGACCCAGTACTTC CASSSGTGLYQETQYF
NA TRBJ1-2 TRBV18 TRBD1 TGTGCCAGCTCACCTCCCCAGGGGGCAGGCTATGGCTACACCTTC CASSPPQGAGYGYTF
few TRBJ1-1 TRBV11-2 NA TGTGCCAGCAGCTTAGGAGTCCAGGGTACGACTGAAGCTTTCTTT CASSLGVQGTTEAFF